Below are 7 T cell receptor delta chains sequenced from a single sample in a study of γδ T cells in repeated Plasmodium falciparum infection. TCRdb re-processed the multiplex PCR reads using CATT. Of 90,000 or so delta-chain clones in the sample, roughly 0.98% were seen once. Bulk repertoires came from Vgamma9/Vdelta2+ or Vdelta2-negative gammadelta T cells flow-sorted from PBMC. The specimen was gamma-delta T cells from blood. The receptors come from a pool of human donors (malaria-infected and uninfected, not separated).

Comment on this clone: The protein TCRdb gives is from a much larger clone and does not agree with this DNA's translation at residue 17, likely a read error; the protein shown here comes from the DNA. The V gene was identified as TRDV2, while no J gene was called; TRDD3, the table's D call, lacks a check against the DNA. The V gene's germline CDR1 is GEAIGNYY and CDR2 EKD. This CDR3 is 19 amino acids long. CDR3 amino acids: CACDTGGNWGNPYTDKPIF. CDR3 nucleotides: TGTGCCTGTGACACCGGGGGTAACTGGGGGAATCCTTACACCGATAAACCCATCTTT.

Turning to this clone: The protein held in TCRdb is that of a much larger clone and does not match this DNA's translation at residue 6, likely because of a read error; the protein shown is translated from the DNA. CDR3 nucleotides: TGTGCTCTTGGGGAACCCAGATCCTACCTCCTTCGTACTGGGGGATATATCCACACCGATAAACTCATCTTT. Translation: CALGEPRSYLLRTGGYIHTDKLIF. The chain is built from TRDV1 and TRDJ1; 11 positions match TRDD3. TCRdb does not report a J gene; here it was assigned by matching the DNA to germline references. Per the germline V gene, CDR1 is TSWWSYY and CDR2 is QGS. There are 24 residues in the CDR3. Trimming took 1 base from V and 0 from J; bases not matched to a gene: 25.

This clone was seen more than once but under ten times. This DNA's translation differs at residue 20 from TCRdb's protein, which comes from a much larger clone; a read error is likely, and the protein shown is translated from the DNA. V and J are TRDV1 and TRDJ1, with 12 nucleotides matching TRDD3. TCRdb does not report a J gene; here it was assigned by matching the DNA to germline references. Germline V lookup: CDR1 TSWWSYY, CDR2 QGS. The length of the CDR3 is 25 residues. Germline trimming cut 1 base from V and 0 bases from J; bases unmatched to any gene: 27. The CDR3 DNA sequence: TGTGCTCTTGGGGAACCCCATACCAGGCCTTCTACCAAGTTTAACTGGGGGATACACACCGATAAACTCATCTTT. The encoded protein is CALGEPHTRPSTKFNWGIHTDKLIF.

In the case of this clone: This likely came from a read error, as a far larger clone is one base away. The sample carries other DNA sequences with the same CDR3. No J gene was assigned, while the V gene was called as TRDV2; the table's D call of TRDD3 was not tested on the DNA. The CDR3 has 18 amino acids. Germline CDR1 is GEAIGNYY and CDR2 is EKD. CDR3 in DNA: TGTGCCTGTGACAATACTGGGGGATACTCCTGGGACACCCGACAGATGTTCTTC. Its translation is CACDNTGGYSWDTRQMFF.

This clone was picked up a small number of times. A far larger clone is only one base removed, so a read error is likely. Other DNA variants within this sample encode the same CDR3. The chain has TRDV1 and TRDJ1, with D tentatively TRDD2 or TRDD3 (9 bases each). The J gene, missing from TCRdb, was assigned here through DNA to germline matching. With 1 base removed from V and 1 base from J, the gap between germline ends came to 31 bases. CDR3 size: 22 residues. CDR1 is TSWWSYY, CDR2 QGS, per germline. CDR3 residues: CALGEPGLPTFLGDRGTDKLIF. The DNA for the CDR3 is TGTGCTCTTGGGGAACCCGGCCTTCCTACGTTCTTGGGGGATAGGGGCACCGATAAACTCATCTTT.

This clone has more than one count but fewer than ten. A far larger clone is off by one base, so a read error is likely. Other DNA sequences in the sample encode the same CDR3. The chain recombines TRDV2 with TRDJ1; 8 positions agree with TRDD3. The J gene, not given by TCRdb, was assigned here from a germline match of the nucleotide sequence. Germline CDR1 and CDR2: GEAIGNYY and EKD. This CDR3 is built from 21 residues. Trimming at V came to 0 bases and at J to 0 bases, leaving 20 bases not matched to a gene. Here the CDR3 DNA reads TGTGCCTGTGACACCTCCCCTACATACTCCTGGGGGACCCGGTACACCGATAAACTCATCTTT. It encodes CACDTSPTYSWGTRYTDKLIF.

As to this clone: A far larger clone is just one base off, so this is likely a read error. Distinct nucleotide sequences in the sample also encode this CDR3. The CDR3 loop reads CACDTVGGVQGYPDKLIF. The CDR3 DNA reads as TGTGCCTGTGACACGGTAGGAGGTGTGCAAGGGTATCCGGATAAACTCATCTTT. This chain links TRDV2 with TRDJ1, with D hard to call. The J gene, not given by TCRdb, was assigned here from a germline match of the nucleotide sequence. Germline CDR1 is GEAIGNYY and CDR2 is EKD. Deletions cut 1 base from V and 5 bases from J, with 25 bases between. The CDR3 spans 18 residues.